One and the same sample provided the 15 T cell receptor beta chains below, sequenced in a study of blood T cell repertoires in COVID-19. The table came from immunoSEQ multiplex PCR; TCRdb's copy has only in-frame clones and leaves some out. Among fewer than 450,000 clones listed, 90% were seen once. Input material: PBMCs or T cells enriched from blood (not recorded which). The receptors come from a man younger than 30 who had recovered from COVID-19.

This chain joins TRBV5-1 and TRBJ1-2, with 7 bases identical to TRBD1. Per germline, CDR1 SGHRS and CDR2 YFSETQ. This CDR3 region has 14 residues. Trimming took 2 bases from V and 6 from J; bases not matched to a gene: 7. The DNA for the CDR3 is TGCGCCAGCAGCTTTCAGGGGGTAGGTGATGGCTACACCTTC. Its translation is CASSFQGVGDGYTF.

The chain joins TRBV11-2 to TRBJ1-3; tentative D call: TRBD1 (6 bases). Germline lookup yields CDR1 SGHAT and CDR2 FQNNGV. The V and J ends lost 4 bases and 0 bases respectively, with 10 bases between them. The CDR3 loop spans 15 amino acids. Here the CDR3 reads CASSSDSSSGNTIYF. DNA for the CDR3: TGTGCCAGCAGCTCGGACAGTAGCTCTGGAAACACCATATATTTT.

This clone has only one observation. The rearrangement uses TRBV6-5 and TRBJ1-1, with D maybe TRBD1 (5 bases). V gave up 6 bases and J gave up 1 base, with 12 bases separating them. This CDR3 contains 14 residues. CDR1 and CDR2 from the germline V gene are MNHEY and SVGAGI. The CDR3: CASRGLAENTEAFF. The CDR3 DNA sequence: TGTGCCAGCAGGGGACTCGCCGAGAACACTGAAGCTTTCTTT.

This clone is medium-sized (0.01 to 0.1%) within its sample. The genes are TRBV19 and TRBJ2-7, with 8 nucleotides matching TRBD1. This CDR3 has 14 amino acids. The germline V gene encodes CDR1 LNHDA and CDR2 SQIVND (reference sequence). With V trimmed by 5 bases and J by 7 bases, 10 bases remained unmatched. CDR3 sequence (DNA): TGTGCCAGTAGTCTCTCCGGGACAGGTCAAGAGCAGTACTTC. Protein: CASSLSGTGQEQYF.

J is TRBJ2-3 and V is TRBV5-4; a possible D gene is TRBD2 (6 bases). The CDR3 spans 11 residues. CDR1 and CDR2 from the germline V gene are SGHNT and YYREEE (reference sequence). V was trimmed by 9 bases and J by 8 bases, leaving 13 bases between them. CDR3 in amino acids: CAIGGAGTQYF. The CDR3 nucleotides read TGTGCCATCGGCGGGGCGGGTACGCAGTATTTT.

The J gene is TRBJ1-6, the V gene TRBV7-6; 10 bases align to TRBD1. Germline CDR1 and CDR2: SGHVS and FNYEAQ. Trimming cost V 5 bases and J 6 bases; bases outside gene matches: 4. The CDR3 runs 15 residues. The DNA of the CDR3 is TGTGCCAGCAGCCCACGGGACAGGGGTAATTCACCCCTCCACTTT. Translating it yields CASSPRDRGNSPLHF. Variable domain in full (rest from reference TRBV7-6 and TRBJ1-6): GAGVSQSPRYKVTKRGQDVALRCDPISGHVSLYWYRQALGQGPEFLTYFNYEAQQDKSGLPNDRFSAERPEGSISTLTIQRTEQRDSAMYRCASSPRDRGNSPLHFGNGTRLTVT.

J is TRBJ1-1 and V is TRBV11-3; TRBD1 aligns across 8 bases. With V trimmed by 5 bases and J by 3 bases, 11 bases remained unmatched. The CDR3 is made up of 16 amino acids. The germline CDR1 and CDR2 sequences are SGHNT and YENEEA. The CDR3 reads CASSIRQGAQDTEAFF. As DNA, the CDR3 is TGTGCCAGCAGCATTCGCCAGGGGGCGCAGGACACTGAAGCTTTCTTT.

This clone was seen a single time. The V and J genes are TRBV7-6 and TRBJ2-7, with D perhaps matching TRBD1 (5 bases). V shed 1 base and J shed 5 bases, with 15 bases lying between them. The CDR3 loop spans 15 amino acids. Germline V gene data show CDR1 as SGHVS and CDR2 as FNYEAQ. CDR3 in DNA: TGTGCCAGCAGCTTAGGAAGGGCAGGGCCCAACGAGCAGTACTTC. This translates into CASSLGRAGPNEQYF.

The CDR3 loop reads CSARGGTNEKLFF. In DNA, the CDR3 is TGCAGCGCCCGGGGTGGAACTAATGAAAAACTGTTTTTT. This rearrangement joins TRBV29-1 to TRBJ1-4, with no clear D. Trimming took off 7 bases at V and 1 base at J, with 10 bases between the two ends. Looked up from germline, CDR1 is SQVTM and CDR2 is ANQGSEA. This CDR3 has 13 amino acids.

The genes are TRBV7-2 and TRBJ1-6, with TRBD1 matching 11 bases. Trimming at V came to 5 bases and at J to 10 bases, leaving 7 bases not matched to a gene. The CDR3 has 15 residues. Germline values: CDR1 SGHTA, CDR2 FQGNSA. DNA of the CDR3: TGTGCCAGCAGCCCGAGGACAGGGGGCGGCTCACCCCTCCACTTT. Translation gives CASSPRTGGGSPLHF.

The V gene is TRBV7-9, the J gene TRBJ2-1; 9 bases fit TRBD2. Germline loops: CDR1 SEHNR, CDR2 FQNEAQ (reference sequence). The trim removed 6 bases at V and 4 bases at J, leaving 7 bases unmatched. The CDR3 totals 15 residues. The CDR3 is CASRRVAGEYNEQFF. In DNA form, the CDR3 reads TGTGCCAGCAGACGAGTAGCGGGAGAGTACAATGAGCAGTTCTTC.

The chain links TRBV28 to TRBJ1-2; no firm D call. CDR1 and CDR2 from the germline V gene are MDHEN and SYDVKM. The V end was cut by 8 bases, the J end by 2 bases, with 9 bases between. The CDR3 runs to 12 residues. The CDR3 protein is CASANSNYGYTF. Written as DNA, the CDR3 is TGTGCCAGCGCGAATTCCAACTATGGCTACACCTTC.

CDR3 sequence reads: CASSPGQGSETQYF. For the CDR3, the DNA is TGTGCCAGCAGCCCAGGACAGGGATCAGAGACCCAGTACTTC. This chain links TRBV7-2 with TRBJ2-5; 8 nucleotides line up with TRBD1. The trim removed 5 bases at V and 4 bases at J, leaving 6 bases unmatched. CDR3 length equals 14 residues. CDR1 and CDR2 from the germline V gene are SGHTA and FQGNSA.

This rearrangement joins TRBV18 to TRBJ2-7; 7 nucleotides line up with TRBD1. The CDR3 totals 13 residues. With V trimmed by 3 bases and J by 6 bases, 5 bases remained unmatched. Germline CDR1 KGHSH, CDR2 LQKENI. The CDR3 nucleotides read TGTGCCAGCTCACCCTCGACAGGGATCGAGCAGTACTTC. Amino acid sequence: CASSPSTGIEQYF.

This clone was observed once. The gene calls are TRBV13 and TRBJ2-3; 10 bases are a match to TRBD1. CDR3 length: 16 amino acids. From germline, CDR1 is PRHDT and CDR2 FYEKMQ (reference sequence). After removal of 4 bases from V and 6 bases from J, the junction contained 10 bases not matched to a gene. CDR3 protein: CASSSRTGGKEDTQYF. CDR3 DNA sequence: TGTGCCAGCAGCTCAAGGACAGGGGGGAAAGAGGATACGCAGTATTTT. The variable domain in full, with the rest retrieved from reference TRBV13 and TRBJ2-3, is AAGVIQSPRHLIKEKRETATLKCYPIPRHDTVYWYQQGPGQDPQFLISFYEKMQSDKGSIPDRFSAQQFSDYHSELNMSSLELGDSALYFCASSSRTGGKEDTQYFGPGTRLTVL.